This T cell receptor beta chain stems from a study of shared clonotypes between healthy human individuals. V gave up 2 bases and J gave up 0 bases, with 6 bases separating them. Germline-derived CDR1 and CDR2 are SGHNT and YYREEE (reference sequence). This CDR3 region has 13 residues. This table comes from immunoSEQ multiplex PCR, and its TCRdb copy is limited to in-frame clones, with some not included. The table records some 2 million clones, approximately 95% of them present only once. Study observations and caveats: Few donors limited the genetic and exposure-history diversity represented. The sampled material consisted only of blood, and tissue repertoires are likely to differ.

Selected positively for CCR7 and CD45RO-negative, naive CD8 cells excluded terminally differentiated effector memory CD45RA+ cells. About this clone itself: Its antigen is not known. Different DNA sequences within this sample yield the same CDR3.

The receptor comes from a man aged 18 to 30 in good health. The specimen was naive CD8+ T cells sorted from blood. The rearrangement links TRBV5-4 to TRBJ2-7; unclear D gene. Here the CDR3 reads CASSFESSYEQYF. The CDR3 DNA sequence: TGTGCCAGCAGCTTTGAATCCTCCTACGAGCAGTACTTC. The full variable domain, with the rest looked up from reference TRBV5-4 and TRBJ2-7, is ETGVTQSPTHLIKTRGQQVTLRCSSQSGHNTVSWYQQALGQGPQFIFQYYREEENGRGNFPPRFSGLQFPNYSSELNVNALELDDSALYLCASSFESSYEQYFGPGTRLTVT.